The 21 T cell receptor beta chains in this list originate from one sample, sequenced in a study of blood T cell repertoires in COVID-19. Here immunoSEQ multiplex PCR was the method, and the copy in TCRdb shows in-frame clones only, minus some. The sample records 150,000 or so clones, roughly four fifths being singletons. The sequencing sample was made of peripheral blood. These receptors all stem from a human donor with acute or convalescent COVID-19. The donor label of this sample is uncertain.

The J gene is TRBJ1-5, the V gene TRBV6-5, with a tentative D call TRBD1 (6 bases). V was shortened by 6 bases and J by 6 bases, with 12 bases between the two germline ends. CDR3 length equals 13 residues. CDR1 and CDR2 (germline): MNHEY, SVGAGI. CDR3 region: CASREGEGQPQHF. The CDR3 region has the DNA TGTGCCAGCAGGGAGGGGGAGGGTCAGCCCCAGCATTTT.

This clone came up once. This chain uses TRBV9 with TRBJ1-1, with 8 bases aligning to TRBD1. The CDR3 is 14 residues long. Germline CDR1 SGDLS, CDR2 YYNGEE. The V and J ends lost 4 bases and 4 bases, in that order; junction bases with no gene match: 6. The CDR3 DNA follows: TGTGCCAGCAGCTCACACAGGGGGGGCACTGAAGCTTTCTTT. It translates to CASSSHRGGTEAFF.

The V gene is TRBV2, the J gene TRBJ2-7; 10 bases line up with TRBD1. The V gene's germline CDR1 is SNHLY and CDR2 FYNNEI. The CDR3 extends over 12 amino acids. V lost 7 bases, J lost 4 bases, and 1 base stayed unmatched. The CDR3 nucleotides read TGTGCCAGCACGGGACAGGGGTACGAGCAGTACTTC. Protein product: CASTGQGYEQYF.

The chain's CDR3 is CASRKDEGRANEKLFF. In nucleotides, the CDR3 is TGCGCCAGCAGAAAAGACGAGGGTAGGGCTAATGAAAAACTGTTTTTT. V usage is TRBV5-1 and J usage is TRBJ1-4; D not resolved. Germline V gives CDR1 SGHRS, CDR2 YFSETQ. The CDR3 contains 16 residues. The germline V and J ends were trimmed by 5 bases and 3 bases, with 17 bases remaining between them.

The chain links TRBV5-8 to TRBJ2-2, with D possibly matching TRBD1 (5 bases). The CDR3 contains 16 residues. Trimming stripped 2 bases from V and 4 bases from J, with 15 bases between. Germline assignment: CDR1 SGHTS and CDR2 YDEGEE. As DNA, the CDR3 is TGTGCCAGCAGCTTTTGGTTTACAGGACGCACCGGGGAGCTGTTTTTT. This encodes CASSFWFTGRTGELFF.

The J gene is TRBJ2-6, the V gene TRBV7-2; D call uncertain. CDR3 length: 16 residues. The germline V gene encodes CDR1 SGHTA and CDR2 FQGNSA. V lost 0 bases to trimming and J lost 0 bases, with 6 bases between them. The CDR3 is CASSLAASSGANVLTF. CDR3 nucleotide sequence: TGTGCCAGCAGCTTAGCGGCTAGCTCTGGGGCCAACGTCCTGACTTTC. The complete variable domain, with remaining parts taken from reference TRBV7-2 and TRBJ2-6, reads GAGVSQSPSNKVTEKGKDVELRCDPISGHTALYWYRQSLGQGLEFLIYFQGNSAPDKSGLPSDRFSAERTGGSVSTLTIQRTQQEDSAVYLCASSLAASSGANVLTFGAGSRLTVL.

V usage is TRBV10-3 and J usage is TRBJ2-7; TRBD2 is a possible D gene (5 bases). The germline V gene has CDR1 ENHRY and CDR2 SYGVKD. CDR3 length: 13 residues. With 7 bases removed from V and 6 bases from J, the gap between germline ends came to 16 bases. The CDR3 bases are TGTGCCATCACTCGGGATTTACCAGGCGAGCAGTACTTC. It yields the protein CAITRDLPGEQYF.

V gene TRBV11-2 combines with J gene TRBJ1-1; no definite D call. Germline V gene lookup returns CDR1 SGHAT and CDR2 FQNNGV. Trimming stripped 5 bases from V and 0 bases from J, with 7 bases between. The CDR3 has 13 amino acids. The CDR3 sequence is CASSPRLNTEAFF. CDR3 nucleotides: TGTGCCAGCAGCCCCAGGTTGAACACTGAAGCTTTCTTT.

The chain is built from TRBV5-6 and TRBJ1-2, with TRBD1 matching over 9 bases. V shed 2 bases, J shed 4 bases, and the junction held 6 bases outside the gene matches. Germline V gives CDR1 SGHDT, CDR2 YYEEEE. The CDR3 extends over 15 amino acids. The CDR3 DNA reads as TGTGCCAGCAGCTTTAGAGGACAGGGGACCTATGGCTACACCTTC. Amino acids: CASSFRGQGTYGYTF.

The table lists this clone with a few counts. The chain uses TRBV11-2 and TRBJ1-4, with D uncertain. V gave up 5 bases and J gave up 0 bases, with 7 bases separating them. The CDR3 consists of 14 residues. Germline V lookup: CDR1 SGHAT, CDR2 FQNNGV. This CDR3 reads CASSPPATNEKLFF. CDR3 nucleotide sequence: TGTGCCAGCAGCCCCCCTGCAACTAATGAAAAACTGTTTTTT.

CDR3 loop: CASSSRHYGYTF. The DNA for the CDR3 is TGTGCCAGCAGTTCAAGACATTATGGCTACACCTTC. This sequence joins TRBV12-3 or TRBV12-4 and TRBJ1-2; D remains unclear. V was pared by 4 bases and J by 5 bases, with 8 bases between. The length of the CDR3 is 12 residues.

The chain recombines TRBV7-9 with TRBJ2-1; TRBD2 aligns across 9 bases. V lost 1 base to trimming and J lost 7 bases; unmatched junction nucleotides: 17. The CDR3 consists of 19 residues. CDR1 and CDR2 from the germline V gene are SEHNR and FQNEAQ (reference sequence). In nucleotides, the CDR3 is TGTGCCAGCAGCTTAGGAGGTAGCGGGGGCCTCTCGGGGTCAAATGAGCAGTTCTTC. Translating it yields CASSLGGSGGLSGSNEQFF.

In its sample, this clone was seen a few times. The chain's CDR3 is CAISEGTYGYTF. CDR3 nucleotide sequence: TGTGCCATCAGTGAAGGGACTTATGGCTACACCTTC. The chain links TRBV10-3 to TRBJ1-2; possibly TRBD1 for D (5 bases). Germline loops: CDR1 ENHRY, CDR2 SYGVKD. The V and J ends lost 3 bases and 5 bases respectively, with 7 bases between them. This CDR3 has 12 amino acids.

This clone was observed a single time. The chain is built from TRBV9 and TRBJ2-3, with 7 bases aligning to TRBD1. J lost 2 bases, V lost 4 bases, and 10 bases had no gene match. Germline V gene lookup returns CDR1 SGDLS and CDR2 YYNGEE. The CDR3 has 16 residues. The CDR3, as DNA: TGTGCCAGCAGCTACTTGACAGGGACCCACACAGATACGCAGTATTTT. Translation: CASSYLTGTHTDTQYF. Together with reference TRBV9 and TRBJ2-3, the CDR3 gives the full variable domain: DSGVTQTPKHLITATGQRVTLRCSPRSGDLSVYWYQQSLDQGLQFLIQYYNGEERAKGNILERFSAQQFPDLHSELNLSSLELGDSALYFCASSYLTGTHTDTQYFGPGTRLTVL.

CDR3 residues: CASSPAGTNYGYTF. CDR3 coding DNA: TGTGCCAGCTCACCAGCCGGGACTAACTATGGCTACACCTTC. The gene calls are TRBV18 and TRBJ1-2; D remains unclear. Trimming shortened V by 2 bases and J by 0 bases, and 7 bases separated the two germline ends. This CDR3 region has 14 residues. CDR1 is KGHSH and CDR2 is LQKENI in the germline V gene.

The CDR3 region has the DNA TGTGCCAGCAGCCACAGGAGCTCCTATAATTCACCCCTCCACTTT. Translating gives CASSHRSSYNSPLHF. V is TRBV28 and J is TRBJ1-6, with TRBD1 as a possible D gene (5 bases). Germline V gene sequence: CDR1 MDHEN, CDR2 SYDVKM. Trimming left V 6 bases short and J 0 bases short, with 9 bases between. This CDR3 is built from 15 residues.

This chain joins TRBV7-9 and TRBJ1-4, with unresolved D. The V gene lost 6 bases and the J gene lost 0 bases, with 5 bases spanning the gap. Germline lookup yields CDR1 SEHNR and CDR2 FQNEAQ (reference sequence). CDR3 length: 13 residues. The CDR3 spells CASRQATNEKLFF. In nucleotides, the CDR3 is TGTGCCAGCAGGCAGGCAACTAATGAAAAACTGTTTTTT.

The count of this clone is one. CDR3 sequence: CAISESGQGNTGELFF. DNA of the CDR3: TGTGCCATCAGTGAGTCGGGACAGGGGAACACCGGGGAGCTGTTTTTT. The chain has TRBV10-3 and TRBJ2-2, with TRBD1 matching 9 bases. CDR1 is ENHRY and CDR2 is SYGVKD in the germline V gene. This CDR3 region has 16 residues. V lost 0 bases and J lost 1; bases outside the gene matches: 0.

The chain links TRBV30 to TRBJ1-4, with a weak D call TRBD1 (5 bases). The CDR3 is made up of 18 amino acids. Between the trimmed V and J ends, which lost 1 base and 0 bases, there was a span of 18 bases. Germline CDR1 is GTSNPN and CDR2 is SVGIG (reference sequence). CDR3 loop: CAWSELLRQYATNEKLFF. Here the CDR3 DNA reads TGTGCCTGGAGTGAGTTACTTCGACAGTATGCAACTAATGAAAAACTGTTTTTT.

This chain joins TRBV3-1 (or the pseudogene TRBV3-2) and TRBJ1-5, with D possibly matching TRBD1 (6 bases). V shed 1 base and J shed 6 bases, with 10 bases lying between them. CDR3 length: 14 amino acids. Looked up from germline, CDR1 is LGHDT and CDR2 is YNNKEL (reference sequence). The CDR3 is CASSQVQGSQPQHF. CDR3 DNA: TGTGCCAGCAGCCAAGTACAGGGAAGTCAGCCCCAGCATTTT.

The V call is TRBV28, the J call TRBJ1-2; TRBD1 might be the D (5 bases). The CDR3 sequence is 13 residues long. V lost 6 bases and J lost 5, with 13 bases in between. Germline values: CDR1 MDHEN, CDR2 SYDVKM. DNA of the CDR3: TGTGCCAGCAGGGACACGACACTTTATGGCTACACCTTC. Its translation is CASRDTTLYGYTF.